The next 28 T cell receptor beta chains were all read from a single sample in a study of a mutant IDH1 vaccine in newly diagnosed glioma. Some clones are missing from TCRdb's copy, which holds only in-frame ones; the method was immunoSEQ multiplex PCR. The sample includes around 33,000 clones, 65% to 80% of them seen just once. As for time point: baseline, week 1 (first vaccination visit). Treatment: pre-vaccination baseline after standard-of-care therapy. Source: peripheral blood mononuclear cells (PBMCs), taken from a glioma patient treated with radiotherapy, temozolomide or both. These receptors were taken from a man aged 45-65 years with glioma. Some clones in this sample may be carry-over from other donors' samples.

The chain has TRBV28 and TRBJ2-7, with D perhaps matching TRBD1 or TRBD2 (5 bases each). In germline, CDR1 is MDHEN, CDR2 SYDVKM. This CDR3 contains 13 residues. V lost 3 bases and J lost 2, with 8 bases in between. In DNA form, the CDR3 reads TGTGCCAGCAGTTTGGGGGAAACCTACGAGCAGTACTTC. This gives the protein CASSLGETYEQYF.

This chain connects TRBV20-1 to TRBJ1-2; TRBD1 is a possible D gene (5 bases). CDR1 and CDR2 from the germline V gene are DFQATT and SNEGSKA (reference sequence). V lost 5 bases and J 4 bases, leaving 8 bases between the germline ends. This CDR3 has 11 amino acids. CDR3: CSALTAYGYTF. The CDR3 DNA sequence: TGCAGTGCTCTGACAGCCTATGGCTACACCTTC.

This chain links TRBV27 with TRBJ1-5; no firm D call. Germline V gene sequence: CDR1 MNHEY, CDR2 SMNVEV (reference sequence). Trimming removed 5 bases at V and 4 bases at J, with 12 bases between. The CDR3 consists of 14 residues. The CDR3 region is CASSPLSQNQPQHF. Written as DNA, the CDR3 is TGTGCCAGCAGTCCTCTTAGTCAGAATCAGCCCCAGCATTTT.

The genes are TRBV2 and TRBJ1-4; D gene uncertain. Germline CDR1 SNHLY, CDR2 FYNNEI. The CDR3 extends over 13 amino acids. Trimming stripped 4 bases from V and 8 bases from J, with 11 bases between. The CDR3: CASSGAEVEKLFF. The CDR3 DNA follows: TGTGCCAGCAGTGGAGCAGAAGTCGAAAAACTGTTTTTT. The complete variable domain, with remaining parts taken from reference TRBV2 and TRBJ1-4, reads EPEVTQTPSHQVTQMGQEVILRCVPISNHLYFYWYRQILGQKVEFLVSFYNNEISEKSEIFDDQFSVERPDGSNFTLKIRSTKLEDSAMYFCASSGAEVEKLFFGSGTQLSVL.

This chain links TRBV2 with TRBJ2-1; 9 bases align to TRBD2. The junction had 7 bases not matched to a gene; V was cut back by 7 bases and J by 9 bases. This CDR3 is 13 amino acids long. Germline V lookup: CDR1 SNHLY, CDR2 FYNNEI. In DNA, the CDR3 is TGTGCCAGCAAGGCGGGGGGGCCAGGTGAGCAGTTCTTC. Residues: CASKAGGPGEQFF.

This chain links TRBV2 with TRBJ2-7; no reliable D call. V was shortened by 4 bases and J by 0 bases, with 10 bases between the two germline ends. The V gene's germline CDR1 is SNHLY and CDR2 FYNNEI. The CDR3 is 14 amino acids. CDR3 coding DNA: TGTGCCAGCAGTGTACGACGGAGCTCCTACGAGCAGTACTTC. Translating it yields CASSVRRSSYEQYF.

The V and J genes are TRBV15 and TRBJ2-3; D is ambiguous. Germline CDR1 reads LNHNV; CDR2 reads YYDKDF (reference sequence). The V end was cut by 8 bases, the J end by 3 bases, with 15 bases between. This CDR3 has 14 amino acids. The CDR3 nucleotides read TGTGCCACCCGCCTGAGTTTGAGGACAGATACGCAGTATTTT. Protein sequence: CATRLSLRTDTQYF.

The chain is built from TRBV14 and TRBJ2-2; D is uncertain. Germline V gene data show CDR1 as SGHDN and CDR2 as FVKESK. The CDR3 has 16 amino acids. V lost 4 bases and J lost 7, with 19 bases in between. CDR3 nucleotides: TGTGCCAGCAGCCTACAACCGTCCCTTGGGGTCGGGGAGCTGTTTTTT. Protein: CASSLQPSLGVGELFF. The full variable domain, completed using reference TRBV14 and TRBJ2-2, is EAGVTQFPSHSVIEKGQTVTLRCDPISGHDNLYWYRRVMGKEIKFLLHFVKESKQDESGMPNNRFLAERTGGTYSTLKVQPAELEDSGVYFCASSLQPSLGVGELFFGEGSRLTVL.

The rearrangement joins TRBV7-6 to TRBJ1-1; no reliable D call. CDR3 length equals 13 residues. V was trimmed by 2 bases and J by 5 bases, leaving 9 bases between them. Germline V gives CDR1 SGHVS, CDR2 FNYEAQ. CDR3 nucleotides: TGTGCCAGCAGCTTAAAAGGAGGGACTGAAGCTTTCTTT. Translated: CASSLKGGTEAFF.

The genes are TRBV19 and TRBJ2-5, with TRBD1 matching over 11 bases. Germline loops: CDR1 LNHDA, CDR2 SQIVND (reference sequence). Unmatched junction bases numbered 5, after V lost 6 bases and J lost 5 bases. This CDR3 has 14 amino acids. The CDR3 region has the DNA TGTGCCAGTAGGGACAGGGGGCGCGGGGAGACCCAGTACTTC. Residues: CASRDRGRGETQYF.

This clone occurred once. V is TRBV11-3 and J is TRBJ2-5; 7 positions match TRBD2. The germline gives CDR1 SGHNT, CDR2 YENEEA. The CDR3 contains 14 residues. V lost 6 bases to trimming and J lost 2 bases; unmatched junction nucleotides: 6. Here the CDR3 DNA reads TGTGCCAGCAGTGGGTGGGGGGGGCAAGAGACCCAGTACTTC. Protein product: CASSGWGGQETQYF. The variable domain in full, with the rest retrieved from reference TRBV11-3 and TRBJ2-5, is EAGVVQSPRYKIIEKKQPVAFWCNPISGHNTLYWYLQNLGQGPELLIRYENEEAVDDSQLPKDRFSAERLKGVDSTLKIQPAELGDSAVYLCASSGWGGQETQYFGPGTRLLVL.

The chain has TRBV7-9 and TRBJ2-7, with 9 bases that match TRBD1. Germline loops: CDR1 SEHNR, CDR2 FQNEAQ (reference sequence). The junction had 8 bases not matched to a gene; V was cut back by 5 bases and J by 6 bases. The CDR3 is 14 amino acids. CDR3 sequence: CASSRSGTGPEQYF. The CDR3 region has the DNA TGTGCCAGCAGCAGATCCGGGACAGGGCCCGAGCAGTACTTC.

This chain links TRBV5-6 with TRBJ2-7, with TRBD2 as a possible D gene (6 bases). CDR3 length equals 13 residues. V was pared by 4 bases and J by 0 bases, with 8 bases between. Per germline, CDR1 SGHDT and CDR2 YYEEEE. CDR3 DNA: TGTGCCAGCAGCCGCGGGAACTCCTACGAGCAGTACTTC. Its protein is CASSRGNSYEQYF.

The V gene is TRBV29-1, the J gene TRBJ2-3; a possible D gene is TRBD2 (6 bases). V was cut by 0 bases and J by 6 bases, with 25 bases left in between. Germline V gene data show CDR1 as SQVTM and CDR2 as ANQGSEA. CDR3 length: 18 amino acids. The CDR3 is CSVEDVWALAGTSDTQYF. CDR3 DNA: TGCAGCGTTGAAGATGTTTGGGCACTAGCAGGGACTTCGGATACGCAGTATTTT.

The rearrangement joins TRBV5-6 to TRBJ1-1; D remains unclear. CDR3 length: 15 residues. Trimming took 4 bases from V and 4 from J, leaving 17 bases between them. Germline V gives CDR1 SGHDT, CDR2 YYEEEE. CDR3 amino acids: CASSPLGNTGTEAFF. Here the CDR3 DNA reads TGTGCCAGCAGCCCCCTGGGCAACACTGGCACTGAAGCTTTCTTT.

The chain carries TRBV9 and TRBJ2-2, with TRBD2 matching 8 bases. CDR1 SGDLS and CDR2 YYNGEE come from the germline V gene. V was pared by 4 bases and J by 5 bases, with 22 bases of the junction left unmatched. The CDR3 is made up of 20 amino acids. The CDR3 protein is CASSPSPGTSDHIGTGELFF. As DNA, the CDR3 is TGTGCCAGCAGCCCTAGTCCCGGGACTAGTGACCACATTGGTACCGGGGAGCTGTTTTTT.

The gene calls are TRBV6-1 and TRBJ1-1; no clear D gene. The V and J ends lost 10 bases and 4 bases respectively, with 16 bases between them. Germline assignment: CDR1 MNHNS and CDR2 SASEGT. The CDR3 loop spans 13 amino acids. The CDR3 region is CATGSELITEAFF. The CDR3 nucleotides are TGTGCCACGGGGAGCGAGTTGATCACTGAAGCTTTCTTT.

This clone has more than one count but fewer than ten. The V gene is TRBV6-1, the J gene TRBJ1-2; weak D call: TRBD1 (6 bases). V dropped 9 bases and J dropped 5 bases, with 16 bases sitting between them. CDR3 length equals 13 residues. Germline-derived CDR1 and CDR2 are MNHNS and SASEGT. The chain's CDR3 is CASHSGARYGYTF. The CDR3 bases are TGTGCCAGTCACTCAGGGGCGCGATATGGCTACACCTTC.

A few counts support this clone. The rearrangement joins TRBV2 to TRBJ1-6; a weak D match, TRBD1 (6 bases). Germline V gives CDR1 SNHLY, CDR2 FYNNEI. The CDR3 is 15 residues long. V shed 6 bases and J shed 7 bases, with 16 bases lying between them. Here the CDR3 DNA reads TGTGCCAGCAGAGAGAGGACAGCCCAGAATTCACCCCTCCACTTT. Protein: CASRERTAQNSPLHF.

V and J are TRBV10-3 and TRBJ1-1; 8 bases are a match to TRBD1. The junction had 10 bases not matched to a gene; V was cut back by 4 bases and J by 12 bases. The length of the CDR3 is 13 residues. Germline V gene data show CDR1 as ENHRY and CDR2 as SYGVKD. CDR3 amino acids: CAISGGDRGLTFF. CDR3 sequence (DNA): TGTGCCATCAGTGGGGGCGACAGGGGTTTGACTTTCTTT.

This clone was detected only a few times. This sequence joins TRBV9 and TRBJ1-1; the D is unclear. Germline V gene sequence: CDR1 SGDLS, CDR2 YYNGEE. CDR3 length: 15 amino acids. Trimming shortened V by 3 bases and J by 1 base, and 13 bases separated the two germline ends. The CDR3, as DNA: TGTGCCAGCAGCGCTATCCCTACAAGGAACACTGAAGCTTTCTTT. Protein sequence: CASSAIPTRNTEAFF.

This rearrangement joins TRBV2 to TRBJ1-1; D remains ambiguous. The V end was cut by 4 bases, the J end by 0 bases, with 6 bases between. The CDR3 consists of 13 residues. The germline V gene encodes CDR1 SNHLY and CDR2 FYNNEI. The CDR3 spells CASSAGLNTEAFF. The CDR3 nucleotides are TGTGCCAGCAGTGCCGGGCTGAACACTGAAGCTTTCTTT. The variable domain in full, completed from reference TRBV2 and TRBJ1-1, reads EPEVTQTPSHQVTQMGQEVILRCVPISNHLYFYWYRQILGQKVEFLVSFYNNEISEKSEIFDDQFSVERPDGSNFTLKIRSTKLEDSAMYFCASSAGLNTEAFFGQGTRLTVV.

The chain couples TRBV7-9 to TRBJ2-7; 11 nucleotides line up with TRBD2. Germline-derived CDR1 and CDR2 are SEHNR and FQNEAQ (reference sequence). V shed 5 bases, J shed 3 bases, and the junction held 3 bases outside the gene matches. CDR3 length: 14 amino acids. The CDR3 DNA sequence: TGTGCCAGCAGCCGGGGGACTAGCGGCTACGAGCAGTACTTC. It specifies CASSRGTSGYEQYF. The variable domain in full, completed from reference TRBV7-9 and TRBJ2-7, reads DTGVSQNPRHKITKRGQNVTFRCDPISEHNRLYWYRQTLGQGPEFLTYFQNEAQLEKSRLLSDRFSAERPKGSFSTLEIQRTEQGDSAMYLCASSRGTSGYEQYFGPGTRLTVT.

The rearrangement uses TRBV11-2 and TRBJ2-5; TRBD1 aligns across 8 bases. Germline V gene data show CDR1 as SGHAT and CDR2 as FQNNGV. Losses at the gene ends were 5 bases for V and 2 bases for J; bases not matched to a gene: 7. The CDR3 loop spans 15 amino acids. The CDR3 DNA reads TGTGCCAGCAGCGATCAACAGGGGGGACAAGAGACCCAGTACTTC. Its protein product is CASSDQQGGQETQYF. Combining the CDR3 with reference TRBV11-2 and TRBJ2-5 gives the whole variable domain EAGVAQSPRYKIIEKRQSVAFWCNPISGHATLYWYQQILGQGPKLLIQFQNNGVVDDSQLPKDRFSAERLKGVDSTLKIQPAKLEDSAVYLCASSDQQGGQETQYFGPGTRLLVL.

The rearrangement uses TRBV29-1 and TRBJ1-2, with TRBD1 matching 11 bases. The junction had 8 bases not matched to a gene; V was cut back by 7 bases and J by 7 bases. CDR3 length: 13 amino acids. Germline assignment: CDR1 SQVTM and CDR2 ANQGSEA. The CDR3 bases are TGCAGCGGATCGGACAGGGGGCCAAGTGGCTACACCTTC. It specifies CSGSDRGPSGYTF.

This rearrangement joins TRBV5-1 to TRBJ2-5, with D tentatively TRBD2 (6 bases). V shed 4 bases and J shed 5 bases, with 15 bases lying between them. This CDR3 has 14 amino acids. Germline loops: CDR1 SGHRS, CDR2 YFSETQ. The CDR3 loop reads CASSLGGARETQYF. The CDR3 DNA sequence: TGCGCCAGCAGCCTCGGGGGAGCGAGGGAGACCCAGTACTTC.

The genes are TRBV19 and TRBJ1-1; D gene unclear. Per the germline V gene, CDR1 is LNHDA and CDR2 is SQIVND (reference sequence). Trimming removed 5 bases at V and 6 bases at J, with 16 bases between. CDR3 length: 14 residues. The CDR3 DNA is TGTGCCAGTAGTGACGACGAAGGCGAGTCTGAAGCTTTCTTT. Its protein product is CASSDDEGESEAFF.

The chain combines TRBV4-3 with TRBJ2-2; D gene uncertain. CDR1 LGHNA and CDR2 YSLEER come from the germline V gene. The CDR3 contains 13 residues. Trimming left V 4 bases short and J 2 bases short, with 5 bases between. CDR3 bases: TGCGCCAGCAGCCCACCTAACACCGGGGAGCTGTTTTTT. As protein: CASSPPNTGELFF.